One sample yielded the 27 T cell receptor beta chains listed below, sequenced in a study of T cells in tumors after PD-1 blockade. Only in-frame clones appear in the TCRdb table, and some are missing; sequencing was by immunoSEQ multiplex PCR. The sample holds thousands of clones; 60% to 70% are singletons and the top ten take more than 4.5%. The specimen was tumor tissue, collected before anti-PD-1 treatment. The origin of the receptors is a human donor with basal cell carcinoma.

This clone was picked up a small number of times. The rearrangement joins TRBV7-8 to TRBJ1-2; the D gene is possibly TRBD1 (6 bases). The V gene lost 1 base and the J gene lost 4 bases, with 7 bases spanning the gap. Germline CDR1 and CDR2: SGHVS and FQNEAQ. This CDR3 is 13 amino acids long. Written as DNA, the CDR3 is TGTGCCAGCAGCTTAGAACAGGGCTATGGCTACACCTTC. Translated, it gives CASSLEQGYGYTF.

The chain joins TRBV3-1 (or the pseudogene TRBV3-2) to TRBJ1-6; no firm D call. Germline CDR1 and CDR2: LGHDT and YNNKEL (reference sequence). V was pared by 5 bases and J by 5 bases, with 16 bases between. This CDR3 is built from 16 residues. The CDR3 coding sequence is TGTGCCAGCAGCAGAGCTTCCATACATCATAATTCACCCCTCCACTTT. Amino acid sequence: CASSRASIHHNSPLHF.

The rearrangement joins TRBV19 to TRBJ2-7; 16 positions match TRBD2. The CDR3 is 18 residues long. With V trimmed by 7 bases and J by 3 bases, 12 bases remained unmatched. Germline-derived CDR1 and CDR2 are LNHDA and SQIVND (reference sequence). This CDR3 reads CASTAGTSGGAPYYEQYF. The CDR3 DNA follows: TGTGCCAGTACCGCCGGGACTAGCGGGGGGGCCCCCTACTACGAGCAGTACTTC.

CDR3 nucleotide sequence: TGTGCTAGTGGTTTGGTACGGACTTTTACCTACGAGCAGTACTTC. This encodes CASGLVRTFTYEQYF. The chain couples TRBV12-5 to TRBJ2-7, with D perhaps TRBD2 (5 bases). V dropped 0 bases and J dropped 2 bases, with 11 bases sitting between them. The CDR3 contains 15 residues. The germline V gene has CDR1 LGHNT and CDR2 FRNRAP.

Only one count was recorded for this clone. The J gene is TRBJ2-6, the V gene TRBV3-1 (or the pseudogene TRBV3-2), with a tentative D call TRBD1 (5 bases). Trimming removed 4 bases from V and 4 bases from J, with 14 bases in between. The length of the CDR3 is 16 residues. The germline V gene encodes CDR1 LGHDT and CDR2 YNNKEL (reference sequence). The CDR3 here is CASSPRARTGANVLTF. The CDR3 DNA reads as TGTGCCAGCAGCCCCAGGGCCCGGACGGGGGCCAACGTCCTGACTTTC.

The chain uses TRBV3-1 (or the pseudogene TRBV3-2) and TRBJ1-6, with 7 bases that match TRBD1. The CDR3 is made up of 17 amino acids. Germline CDR1 is LGHDT and CDR2 is YNNKEL (reference sequence). Trimming at V came to 0 bases and at J to 4 bases, leaving 6 bases not matched to a gene. CDR3 loop: CASSQDPPGQYNSPLHF. The CDR3 bases are TGTGCCAGCAGCCAAGATCCTCCGGGACAGTATAATTCACCCCTCCACTTT.

The CDR3 sequence: CASGGGGAYEQYF. CDR3 nucleotide sequence: TGTGCCAGCGGTGGGGGGGGCGCCTACGAGCAGTACTTC. The V gene is TRBV11-3, the J gene TRBJ2-7; D might be TRBD2 (7 bases). Germline-derived CDR1 and CDR2 are SGHNT and YENEEA. The V and J ends lost 8 bases and 2 bases respectively, with 13 bases between them. The CDR3 totals 13 residues.

This chain links TRBV30 with TRBJ1-1; possible D gene TRBD1, 5 bases. The CDR3 sequence is 15 residues long. V lost 5 bases to trimming and J lost 1 base, with 17 bases between them. Germline V gene data show CDR1 as GTSNPN and CDR2 as SVGIG (reference sequence). The chain's CDR3 is CAWWFYGGSNTEAFF. Here the CDR3 DNA reads TGTGCCTGGTGGTTTTACGGGGGGTCGAACACTGAAGCTTTCTTT. Looking up the rest from reference TRBV30 and TRBJ1-1 gives the full variable domain: SQTIHQWPATLVQPVGSPLSLECTVEGTSNPNLYWYRQAAGRGLQLLFYSVGIGQISSEVPQNLSASRPQDRQFILSSKKLLLSDSGFYLCAWWFYGGSNTEAFFGQGTRLTVV.

In DNA form, the CDR3 reads TGTGCCAGCCGGGACTGGCAAGAGACCCAGTACTTC. This codes for CASRDWQETQYF. The chain recombines TRBV19 with TRBJ2-5; D possibly corresponds to TRBD2 (6 bases). The V end was cut by 9 bases, the J end by 2 bases, with 10 bases between. CDR3 length: 12 residues. CDR1 and CDR2 from the germline V gene are LNHDA and SQIVND (reference sequence).

V and J are TRBV13 and TRBJ2-1; 9 positions match TRBD2. The CDR3 consists of 18 residues. Germline V lookup: CDR1 PRHDT, CDR2 FYEKMQ (reference sequence). V shed 5 bases, J shed 2 bases, and the junction held 13 bases outside the gene matches. CDR3 bases: TGTGCCAGCAGCCAAAGGGGTAGCGGGGGTTTTACCTACAATGAGCAGTTCTTC. It translates to CASSQRGSGGFTYNEQFF. Based on the CDR3 plus reference TRBV13 and TRBJ2-1, the full variable domain is AAGVIQSPRHLIKEKRETATLKCYPIPRHDTVYWYQQGPGQDPQFLISFYEKMQSDKGSIPDRFSAQQFSDYHSELNMSSLELGDSALYFCASSQRGSGGFTYNEQFFGPGTRLTVL.

This chain uses TRBV3-1 (or the pseudogene TRBV3-2) with TRBJ1-3; no definite D call. This CDR3 region has 17 residues. Germline lookup yields CDR1 LGHDT and CDR2 YNNKEL (reference sequence). V dropped 1 base and J dropped 1 base, with 14 bases sitting between them. CDR3 in amino acids: CASSQAPTGASGNTIYF. CDR3 nucleotide sequence: TGTGCCAGCAGCCAAGCCCCTACTGGAGCTTCTGGAAACACCATATATTTT.

This clone is classed as large. J is TRBJ2-7 and V is TRBV18; 9 positions match TRBD2. With 3 bases clipped from V and 5 bases from J, the junction kept 11 bases outside the gene matches. The CDR3 loop spans 16 amino acids. Germline V gene sequence: CDR1 KGHSH, CDR2 LQKENI. CDR3 nucleotides: TGTGCCAGCTCACCCCCGTCCGCGGGGGGGAAGGACGAGCAGTACTTC. Amino acid sequence: CASSPPSAGGKDEQYF.

V and J are TRBV30 and TRBJ2-2; D is ambiguous. The CDR3 totals 11 residues. CDR1 and CDR2 (germline): GTSNPN, SVGIG (reference sequence). The V end was cut by 5 bases, the J end by 4 bases, with 5 bases between. The CDR3 here is CAWEVTGELFF. DNA for the CDR3: TGTGCCTGGGAGGTCACCGGGGAGCTGTTTTTT.

The CDR3 bases are TGTGCCAGCAGCTTGGGACAGAGAATACGCACAGATACGCAGTATTTT. Its protein is CASSLGQRIRTDTQYF. The chain recombines TRBV5-6 with TRBJ2-3; the D gene is possibly TRBD1 (5 bases). Germline V gene data show CDR1 as SGHDT and CDR2 as YYEEEE. This CDR3 contains 16 residues. Between the trimmed V and J ends, which lost 0 bases and 1 base, there was a span of 12 bases.

A few counts support this clone. This chain uses TRBV6-5 with TRBJ2-6; D is ambiguous. The CDR3 covers 15 residues. Germline V gene data show CDR1 as MNHEY and CDR2 as SVGAGI. Deletions cut 4 bases from V and 1 base from J, with 8 bases between. In DNA, the CDR3 is TGTGCCAGCAGTTTAGACATGTCTGGGGCCAACGTCCTGACTTTC. Protein product: CASSLDMSGANVLTF.

This clone has only a few counts. This chain uses TRBV6-6 with TRBJ2-7; 12 bases align to TRBD1. The CDR3 runs 16 residues. Germline V lookup: CDR1 MNHNY, CDR2 SVGAGI (reference sequence). Trimming at V came to 2 bases and at J to 5 bases, leaving 7 bases not matched to a gene. Here the CDR3 reads CASSYGTGGGIDEQYF. Here the CDR3 DNA reads TGTGCCAGCAGTTACGGGACAGGGGGCGGTATCGACGAGCAGTACTTC.

This clone was recorded only once. The chain couples TRBV12-3 or TRBV12-4 to TRBJ2-1; TRBD1 matches at 10 bases. The CDR3 is made up of 13 amino acids. V dropped 6 bases and J dropped 9; count of bases not matched to a gene: 5. The CDR3 DNA sequence: TGTGCCAGCAGGCTTGGGACAGGGGTTGAGCAGTTCTTC. This encodes CASRLGTGVEQFF.

The V call is TRBV7-9, the J call TRBJ2-5; TRBD1 might be the D (6 bases). V lost 6 bases and J lost 2, with 16 bases in between. The CDR3 covers 15 residues. Germline V CDR1 and CDR2: SEHNR, FQNEAQ (reference sequence). CDR3 nucleotides: TGTGCCAGCAGGCCGCCGGAGACAGGTCAAGAGACCCAGTACTTC. Translating gives CASRPPETGQETQYF.

This chain links TRBV19 with TRBJ1-6; D is undetermined. This CDR3 has 15 residues. Germline CDR1 is LNHDA and CDR2 is SQIVND (reference sequence). Trimming cost V 7 bases and J 5 bases, with 15 bases left between them. The DNA for the CDR3 is TGTGCCAGTAAGGAGCAGCTCAAAAATAATTCACCCCTCCACTTT. Translating it yields CASKEQLKNNSPLHF.

The CDR3, as DNA: TGTGCCAGCAGCCAAGGCCGGACAGAAGCTTTCTTT. It encodes CASSQGRTEAFF. This chain connects TRBV3-1 (or the pseudogene TRBV3-2) to TRBJ1-1; tentatively, D is TRBD1 (5 bases). CDR1 LGHDT and CDR2 YNNKEL come from the germline V gene (reference sequence). The CDR3 contains 12 residues. The V end was cut by 1 base, the J end by 8 bases, with 8 bases between.

The CDR3 region has the DNA TGTGCCAGCAGGAAACAGGGTCTCGATGAGCAGTTCTTC. Amino acids: CASRKQGLDEQFF. V is TRBV27 and J is TRBJ2-1; the D gene is possibly TRBD1 (6 bases). Germline V lookup: CDR1 MNHEY, CDR2 SMNVEV (reference sequence). V lost 6 bases, J lost 8 bases, and 14 bases lay in between. The CDR3 totals 13 residues.

The chain uses TRBV6-2 or TRBV6-3 and TRBJ1-1; no clear D gene. The CDR3 loop spans 13 amino acids. With 5 bases removed from V and 5 bases from J, the gap between germline ends came to 12 bases. Looked up from germline, CDR1 is MNHEY and CDR2 is SVGEGT. CDR3 loop: CASSLGKATEAFF. In DNA form, the CDR3 reads TGTGCCAGCAGTCTTGGGAAGGCAACTGAAGCTTTCTTT.

The chain uses TRBV7-8 and TRBJ1-3; the D is unclear. Germline V CDR1 and CDR2: SGHVS, FQNEAQ. V was cut by 5 bases and J by 3 bases, with 11 bases left in between. The CDR3 is 14 residues long. CDR3 protein: CASSRRTVGNTIYF. CDR3 sequence (DNA): TGTGCCAGCAGCCGACGGACCGTTGGAAACACCATATATTTT.

The chain employs TRBV18 and TRBJ1-5; the D gene is possibly TRBD1 (6 bases). Trimming pared 4 bases from V and 4 bases from J, leaving 8 bases between. CDR1 KGHSH and CDR2 LQKENI come from the germline V gene. The length of the CDR3 is 13 residues. CDR3 sequence: CASSLGTNQPQHF. CDR3 coding DNA: TGTGCCAGCTCACTCGGGACAAATCAGCCCCAGCATTTT.

There are a few counts of this clone. The V and J genes are TRBV18 and TRBJ1-2; the D is unclear. Germline loops: CDR1 KGHSH, CDR2 LQKENI. V was cut by 3 bases and J by 5 bases, with 10 bases left in between. The CDR3 length is 13 residues. DNA for the CDR3: TGTGCCAGCTCACCCGCAACGGAATATGGCTACACCTTC. Its translation: CASSPATEYGYTF.

The rearrangement joins TRBV6-5 to TRBJ1-1, with D possibly matching TRBD1 (5 bases). V was pared by 11 bases and J by 4 bases, with 20 bases between. The CDR3 is 14 residues long. Germline V gene lookup returns CDR1 MNHEY and CDR2 SVGAGI. The CDR3 is CAGSTLGGSTEAFF. The CDR3 DNA is TGTGCCGGCTCTACACTCGGGGGGTCCACTGAAGCTTTCTTT.

This clone occurred a few times. The chain joins TRBV30 to TRBJ1-1, with D unclear. This CDR3 has 11 residues. V lost 3 bases and J 4 bases, leaving 6 bases between the germline ends. CDR1 and CDR2 (germline): GTSNPN, SVGIG (reference sequence). Here the CDR3 DNA reads TGTGCCTGGAGGAAGGTCACTGAAGCTTTCTTT. It is translated as CAWRKVTEAFF.